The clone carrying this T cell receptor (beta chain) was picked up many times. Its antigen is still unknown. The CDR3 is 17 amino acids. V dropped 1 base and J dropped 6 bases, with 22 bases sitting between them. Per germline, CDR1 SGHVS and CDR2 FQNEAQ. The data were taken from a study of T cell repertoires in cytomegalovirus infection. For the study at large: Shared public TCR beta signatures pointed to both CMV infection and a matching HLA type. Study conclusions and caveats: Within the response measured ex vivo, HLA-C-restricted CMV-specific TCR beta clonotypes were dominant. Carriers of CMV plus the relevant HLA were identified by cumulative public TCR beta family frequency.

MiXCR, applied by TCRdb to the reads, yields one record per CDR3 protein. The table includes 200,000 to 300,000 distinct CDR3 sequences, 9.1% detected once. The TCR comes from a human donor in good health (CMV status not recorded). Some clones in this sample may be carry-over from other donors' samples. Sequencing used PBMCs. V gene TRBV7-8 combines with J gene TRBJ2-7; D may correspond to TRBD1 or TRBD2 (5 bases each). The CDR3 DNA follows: TGTGCCAGCAGCTTAGGTGGCGCCGGGTTCGGGGCTTCCGAGCAGTACTTC. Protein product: CASSLGGAGFGASEQYF.